A selection of T cell receptor beta chains follows, all from one sample in a study of cytomegalovirus exposure and HLA in healthy donors. The repertoire was sequenced with immunoSEQ multiplex PCR; TCRdb's copy has only in-frame clones and lacks some. The sample consists of about 210,000 clones, 60% to 80% of them appearing once. Sequenced material: PBMCs. Receptor source: a male donor in good health and CMV-seronegative. Each CDR3 is given with its conserved first and last residue. A D gene is named only where the DNA matches it firmly. The size field is filled for only some rows; it gives once, few, many or a size class.

>-|TRBV5-6|TRBJ1-1|-
CASIKYRVNTEAFF
>-|TRBV2|TRBJ1-2|-
CASSRTNDGYTF
>TRBD2|TRBV9|TRBJ2-3|few
CASSEGLVGTTDTQYF
>TRBD2|TRBV28|-|-
CASSSPGGGASYEQYF
>TRBD1|TRBV28|TRBJ2-2|few
CATNRGPGELFF
>TRBD1|TRBV5-1|TRBJ1-3|-
CASSLAGGTGNTIYF
>-|TRBV27|TRBJ2-3|-
CASSLWALNDPDTQYF
>TRBD1|TRBV9|TRBJ1-1|once
CASSARGQDTEAFF
>TRBD1|TRBV4-2|TRBJ1-1|-
CASSRQGADEAFF
>TRBD1|TRBV5-1|TRBJ2-7|-
CASSLTGTGVDEQYF
>TRBD2|TRBV6-5|TRBJ2-1|-
CASSPGLAGAGEQFF
>TRBD1|TRBV2|TRBJ2-7|-
CASITRTGAGEQYF
>TRBD1|TRBV11-1|TRBJ1-3|once
CASSPYGQGTGNTIYF
>TRBD1|TRBV18|TRBJ2-2|-
CASSPGAQGANTGELFF
>TRBD1|TRBV5-3|TRBJ1-6|-
CARSRRDRRSSYNSPLHF
>-|TRBV20-1|TRBJ2-7|-
CSARDLYEQYF
>-|TRBV7-9|TRBJ1-1|-
CASSLGSGRTEAFF
>-|TRBV9|TRBJ1-2|-
CASSVEIGGYTF
>TRBD1|TRBV28|TRBJ2-1|-
CASIQGQRYNEQFF
>-|TRBV5-6|TRBJ2-1|-
CASSPRMKRVHNEQFF
>-|TRBV27|TRBJ1-5|-
CASSSLGEGNQPQHF
>TRBD1|TRBV7-2|TRBJ1-5|-
CASSLGQGYSNQPQHF
>TRBD2|TRBV9|TRBJ2-3|few
CASSVGGGWPDTQYF
>TRBD2|TRBV14|TRBJ2-1|-
CASSQDWGLAGGGEQFF
>-|TRBV19|TRBJ2-3|once
CASSPGRTDTQYF
>TRBD2|TRBV6-5|TRBJ2-7|-
CASRGLAAYEQYF
>TRBD1|TRBV6-1|TRBJ1-4|-
CASSETTNRGWDEKLFF
>-|TRBV6-6|TRBJ1-3|once
CASSQIQGGGNTIYF
>-|TRBV27|TRBJ2-5|-
CASSWEETQYF
>-|TRBV29-1|TRBJ2-5|-
CSVLWGAETQYF
>-|TRBV9|TRBJ1-5|once
CASSVGQGQQPQHF
>TRBD1|TRBV25-1|TRBJ2-1|-
CASSDLRDREINEQFF
>-|TRBV7-2|TRBJ2-2|few
CASSLFQANTGELFF
>TRBD2|TRBV13|TRBJ2-6|-
CASSLDGTSGGGGANVLTF
>TRBD2|TRBV6-1|TRBJ2-7|-
CASGVQRDYEQYF
>TRBD1|TRBV7-9|TRBJ1-2|-
CSSSSSTPPTGDYGYTF
>TRBD2|TRBV18|TRBJ2-1|-
CASSVAGGPYNEQFF
>-|TRBV7-9|TRBJ1-1|once
CASSLAWGEAFF
>TRBD2|TRBV7-6|TRBJ2-7|-
CASSLVGGLAGGPTEQYF
>-|TRBV27|TRBJ2-7|-
CASSSQGQEQYF
>TRBD2|TRBV4-1|TRBJ2-2|-
CASSHGGSVTGELFF
>-|TRBV9|TRBJ2-7|-
CASSARPVGADEQYF
>TRBD2|TRBV18|-|-
CASSPRGVNEQYF
>TRBD1|TRBV11-2|TRBJ1-5|-
CASRPGQGAGNQPQHF
>-|TRBV27|TRBJ2-7|-
CASWSWTYEQYF
>-|TRBV6-1|TRBJ2-2|-
CASSEQRRNTGELFF
>TRBD2|TRBV11-2|TRBJ2-1|-
CASSLRLAASYNEQFF
>-|TRBV27|TRBJ2-7|-
CASSLSSQGIRNEQYF
>-|TRBV25-1|TRBJ1-2|-
CASSVRTANYGYTF
>-|TRBV30|TRBJ2-7|-
CAWSINGGPYEQYF